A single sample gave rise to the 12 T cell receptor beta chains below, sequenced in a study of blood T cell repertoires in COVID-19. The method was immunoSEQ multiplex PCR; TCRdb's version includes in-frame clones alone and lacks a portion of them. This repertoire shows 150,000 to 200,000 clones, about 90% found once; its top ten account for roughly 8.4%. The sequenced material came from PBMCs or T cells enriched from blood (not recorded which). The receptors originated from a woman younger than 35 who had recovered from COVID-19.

Here the CDR3 reads CASSEYTVTEAFF. CDR3 nucleotides: TGTGCCAGCAGTGAATATACAGTCACTGAAGCTTTCTTT. The J gene is TRBJ1-1, the V gene TRBV2; D is uncertain. The V gene's germline CDR1 is SNHLY and CDR2 FYNNEI. This CDR3 region has 13 residues. V lost 2 bases and J 4 bases, leaving 8 bases between the germline ends.

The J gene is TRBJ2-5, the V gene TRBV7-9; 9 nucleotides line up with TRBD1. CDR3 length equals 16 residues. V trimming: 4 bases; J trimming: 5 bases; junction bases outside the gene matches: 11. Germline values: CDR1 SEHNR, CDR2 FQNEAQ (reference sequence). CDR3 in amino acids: CASSYSGTGTWETQYF. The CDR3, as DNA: TGTGCCAGCAGCTACTCCGGGACAGGGACGTGGGAGACCCAGTACTTC.

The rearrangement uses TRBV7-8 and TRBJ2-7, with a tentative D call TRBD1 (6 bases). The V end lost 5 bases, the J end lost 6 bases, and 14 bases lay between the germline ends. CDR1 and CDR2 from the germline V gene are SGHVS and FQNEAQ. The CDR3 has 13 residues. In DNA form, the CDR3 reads TGTGCCAGCAGCCACCCTCAAGGGGGCGAGCAGTACTTC. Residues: CASSHPQGGEQYF.

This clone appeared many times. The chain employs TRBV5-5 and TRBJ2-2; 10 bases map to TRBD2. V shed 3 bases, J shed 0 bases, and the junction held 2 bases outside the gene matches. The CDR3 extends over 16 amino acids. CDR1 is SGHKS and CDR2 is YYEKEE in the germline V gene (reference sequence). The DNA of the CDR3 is TGTGCCAGCAGCTGGAGCGGGGGGGCGAACACCGGGGAGCTGTTTTTT. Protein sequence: CASSWSGGANTGELFF.

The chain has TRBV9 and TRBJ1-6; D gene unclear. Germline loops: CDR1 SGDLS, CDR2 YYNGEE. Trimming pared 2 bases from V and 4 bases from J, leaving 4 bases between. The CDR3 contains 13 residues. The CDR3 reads CASSVRYNSPLHF. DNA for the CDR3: TGTGCCAGCAGCGTTAGATATAATTCACCCCTCCACTTT.

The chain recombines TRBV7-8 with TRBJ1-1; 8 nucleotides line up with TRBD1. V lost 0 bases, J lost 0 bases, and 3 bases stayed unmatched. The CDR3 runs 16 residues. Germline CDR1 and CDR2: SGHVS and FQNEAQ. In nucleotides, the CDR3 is TGTGCCAGCAGCTTAGCTAGGACAGGGTTGAACACTGAAGCTTTCTTT. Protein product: CASSLARTGLNTEAFF.

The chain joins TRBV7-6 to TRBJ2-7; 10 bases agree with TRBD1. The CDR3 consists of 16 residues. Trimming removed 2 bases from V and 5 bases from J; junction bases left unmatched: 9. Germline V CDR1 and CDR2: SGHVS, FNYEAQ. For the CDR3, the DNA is TGTGCCAGCAGCTTATCCATGGGACAGGGGATCAACGAGCAGTACTTC. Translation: CASSLSMGQGINEQYF.

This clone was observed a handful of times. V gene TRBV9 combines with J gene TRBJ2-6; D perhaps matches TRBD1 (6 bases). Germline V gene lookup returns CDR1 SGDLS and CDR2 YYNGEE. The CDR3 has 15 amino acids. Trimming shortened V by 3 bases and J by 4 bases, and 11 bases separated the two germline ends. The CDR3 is CASSATGSGANVLTF. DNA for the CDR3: TGTGCCAGCAGCGCTACAGGGTCCGGGGCCAACGTCCTGACTTTC.

The CDR3 region is CASSWRRAYTNTGELFF. The CDR3 bases are TGTGCCAGCAGCTGGAGGAGGGCCTACACGAACACCGGGGAGCTGTTTTTT. The gene calls are TRBV5-4 and TRBJ2-2; possibly TRBD2 for D (6 bases). Deletions cut 3 bases from V and 0 bases from J, with 15 bases between. From germline, CDR1 is SGHNT and CDR2 YYREEE (reference sequence). This CDR3 contains 17 residues.

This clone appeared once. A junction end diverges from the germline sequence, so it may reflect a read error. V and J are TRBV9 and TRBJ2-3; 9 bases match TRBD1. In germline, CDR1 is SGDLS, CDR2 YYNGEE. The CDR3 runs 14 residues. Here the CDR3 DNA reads TGTGCCAGCAGCTATACAGGGGGCACGGATACGCAGTATTTT. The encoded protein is CASSYTGGTDTQYF.

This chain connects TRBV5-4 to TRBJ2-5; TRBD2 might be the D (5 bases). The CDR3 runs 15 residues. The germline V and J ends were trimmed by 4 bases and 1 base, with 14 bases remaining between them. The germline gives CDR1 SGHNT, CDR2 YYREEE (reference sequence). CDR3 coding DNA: TGTGCCAGCAGCACCCTGGCGGGCCGCCAAGAGACCCAGTACTTC. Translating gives CASSTLAGRQETQYF.

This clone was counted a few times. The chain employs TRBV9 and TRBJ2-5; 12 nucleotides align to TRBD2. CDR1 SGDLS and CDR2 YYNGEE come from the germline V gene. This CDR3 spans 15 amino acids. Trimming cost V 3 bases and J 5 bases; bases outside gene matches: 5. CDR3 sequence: CASSETSGGWETQYF. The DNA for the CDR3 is TGTGCCAGCAGCGAGACTAGCGGGGGCTGGGAGACCCAGTACTTC.